Each of the 13 T cell receptor beta chains below was sequenced from the same sample in a study of blood T cell repertoires in COVID-19. This table comes from immunoSEQ multiplex PCR, and its TCRdb copy is limited to in-frame clones, with some not included. The sample holds 55,000 to 80,000 clones, approximately 91% seen once. The sequenced sample consisted of peripheral blood. These receptor sequences come from a human donor in a cohort sampled during active COVID-19.

This chain links TRBV7-9 with TRBJ2-7, with 8 bases matching TRBD1. Germline trimming cut 6 bases from V and 0 bases from J; bases unmatched to any gene: 4. There are 14 residues in the CDR3. CDR1 is SEHNR, CDR2 FQNEAQ, per germline (reference sequence). The CDR3 reads CASRGTGTSYEQYF. In DNA form, the CDR3 reads TGTGCCAGCAGGGGGACAGGAACCTCCTACGAGCAGTACTTC.

The gene calls are TRBV9 and TRBJ1-2; no reliable D call. The ends were cut back, 0 bases at V and 2 bases at J, with 8 bases in the middle. The CDR3 has 14 amino acids. CDR1 is SGDLS and CDR2 is YYNGEE in the germline V gene. The CDR3 reads CASSVDRGNYGYTF. As DNA, the CDR3 is TGTGCCAGCAGCGTAGATAGAGGGAACTATGGCTACACCTTC.

A note on this clone: The identical CDR3 is also encoded by other nucleotide sequences in the sample. CDR3: CASSLTTGSYNEQFF. The CDR3, as DNA: TGTGCCAGCAGCTTAACTACGGGCTCCTACAATGAGCAGTTCTTC. V and J are TRBV11-3 and TRBJ2-1; D is unclear. CDR3 length equals 15 residues. CDR1 is SGHNT, CDR2 YENEEA, per germline. Trimming took 2 bases from V and 0 from J, leaving 8 bases between them.

Here the CDR3 DNA reads TGTGCCAGCAGCGGCTCTAGCGGGAGTAGGACAAATGAGCAGTTCTTC. It codes for CASSGSSGSRTNEQFF. This chain links TRBV9 with TRBJ2-1, with 10 nucleotides matching TRBD2. The J segment lost 7 bases and the V segment lost 3 bases, leaving 10 bases of the junction unmatched. Looked up from germline, CDR1 is SGDLS and CDR2 is YYNGEE. The CDR3 is 16 amino acids.

The chain links TRBV19 to TRBJ2-7; 10 bases line up with TRBD1. The CDR3 extends over 14 amino acids. Trimming took 6 bases from V and 4 from J; bases not matched to a gene: 6. Germline CDR1 LNHDA, CDR2 SQIVND (reference sequence). DNA for the CDR3: TGTGCCAGTAGACTGAGGACAGGGGGTTACGAGCAGTACTTC. Protein sequence: CASRLRTGGYEQYF.

The rearrangement links TRBV10-2 to TRBJ2-2, with unresolved D. The CDR3 is 15 amino acids. Trimming pared 10 bases from V and 1 base from J, leaving 16 bases between. CDR1 WSHSY and CDR2 SAAADI come from the germline V gene. The CDR3 DNA reads TGCGCCACCTCCCCCCGGTCAATGAACACCGGGGAGCTGTTTTTT. Translation: CATSPRSMNTGELFF.

The chain recombines TRBV19 with TRBJ2-7, with 11 bases lining up with TRBD2. CDR3 length: 15 residues. Germline CDR1 reads LNHDA; CDR2 reads SQIVND (reference sequence). V shed 6 bases and J 6 bases; nucleotides not matched to a gene: 10. CDR3 loop: CASSPVAGGPGEQYF. The CDR3 nucleotides are TGTGCCAGTAGCCCGGTAGCGGGAGGGCCCGGCGAGCAGTACTTC.

This chain uses TRBV7-9 with TRBJ2-3, with 14 positions matching TRBD2. The CDR3 consists of 17 residues. J lost 3 bases, V lost 4 bases, and 6 bases had no gene match. Looked up from germline, CDR1 is SEHNR and CDR2 is FQNEAQ (reference sequence). CDR3 in amino acids: CASSSGTSGRTTDTQYF. As DNA, the CDR3 is TGTGCCAGCAGCTCCGGGACTAGCGGGAGAACGACAGATACGCAGTATTTT.

This clone was recorded once. This chain links TRBV24-1 with TRBJ2-1; possibly TRBD1 for D (5 bases). Germline values: CDR1 KGHDR, CDR2 SFDVKD. V was cut by 9 bases and J by 3 bases, with 14 bases left in between. This CDR3 is 14 amino acids long. The CDR3 loop is CATQERGYYNEQFF. The CDR3 nucleotides read TGTGCCACCCAGGAAAGGGGCTACTACAATGAGCAGTTCTTC.

This chain uses TRBV28 with TRBJ2-5; 9 bases map to TRBD2. The CDR3 spans 16 residues. V lost 3 bases, J lost 7 bases, and 12 bases stayed unmatched. Germline CDR1 and CDR2: MDHEN and SYDVKM. CDR3 nucleotides: TGTGCCAGCAGTTTCCTAGCGGGACTATCCCAGTGGACCCAGTACTTC. This sequence encodes CASSFLAGLSQWTQYF.

The V and J genes are TRBV7-9 and TRBJ2-5; TRBD2 aligns across 7 bases. Germline CDR1 reads SEHNR; CDR2 reads FQNEAQ (reference sequence). The CDR3 has 18 amino acids. V shed 1 base and J 4 bases; nucleotides not matched to a gene: 15. The CDR3 sequence is CASSLVVPRGWGGETQYF. The CDR3 DNA is TGTGCCAGCAGCTTAGTCGTGCCACGTGGATGGGGGGGAGAGACCCAGTACTTC.

This clone was found once. The genes are TRBV7-8 and TRBJ2-2; 8 nucleotides align to TRBD2. Germline trimming cut 2 bases from V and 6 bases from J; bases unmatched to any gene: 14. The length of the CDR3 is 18 residues. CDR1 is SGHVS, CDR2 FQNEAQ, per germline. CDR3 loop: CASSLFRPSGSGPGELFF. Here the CDR3 DNA reads TGTGCCAGCAGCTTATTCCGCCCAAGCGGGAGTGGTCCCGGGGAGCTGTTTTTT.

This rearrangement joins TRBV18 to TRBJ2-7, with TRBD2 as a possible D gene (6 bases). This CDR3 region has 14 residues. Trimming left V 1 base short and J 2 bases short, with 9 bases between. From germline, CDR1 is KGHSH and CDR2 LQKENI. CDR3 amino acids: CASSPQGTPYEQYF. The CDR3 nucleotides read TGTGCCAGCTCACCACAGGGGACTCCCTACGAGCAGTACTTC.